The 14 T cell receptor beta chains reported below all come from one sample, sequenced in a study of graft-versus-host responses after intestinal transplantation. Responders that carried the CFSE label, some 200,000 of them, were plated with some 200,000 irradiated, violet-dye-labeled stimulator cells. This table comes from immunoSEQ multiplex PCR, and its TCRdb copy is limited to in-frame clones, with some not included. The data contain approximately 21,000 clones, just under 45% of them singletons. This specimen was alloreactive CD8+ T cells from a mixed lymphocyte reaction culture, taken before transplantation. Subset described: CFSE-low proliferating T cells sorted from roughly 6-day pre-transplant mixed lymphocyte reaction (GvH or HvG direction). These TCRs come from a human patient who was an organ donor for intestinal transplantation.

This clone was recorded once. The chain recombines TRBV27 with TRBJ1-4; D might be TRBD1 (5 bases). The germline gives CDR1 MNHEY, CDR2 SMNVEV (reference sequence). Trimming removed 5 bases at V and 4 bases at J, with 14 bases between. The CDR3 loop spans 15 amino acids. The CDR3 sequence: CASSLDSSFNEKLFF. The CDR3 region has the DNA TGTGCCAGCAGTCTAGACAGTTCATTTAATGAAAAACTGTTTTTT.

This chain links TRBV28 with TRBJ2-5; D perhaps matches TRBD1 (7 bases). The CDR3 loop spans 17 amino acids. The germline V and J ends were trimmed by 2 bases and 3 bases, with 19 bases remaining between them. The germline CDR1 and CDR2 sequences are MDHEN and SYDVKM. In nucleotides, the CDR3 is TGTGCCAGCAGTTTAGCATCGAACCGGGGGACAGAAGAGACCCAGTACTTC. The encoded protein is CASSLASNRGTEETQYF.

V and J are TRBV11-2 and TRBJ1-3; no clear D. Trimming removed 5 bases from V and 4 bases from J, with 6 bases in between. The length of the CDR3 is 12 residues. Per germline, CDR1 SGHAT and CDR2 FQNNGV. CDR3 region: CASSPGGNTIYF. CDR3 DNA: TGTGCCAGCAGCCCCGGGGGAAACACCATATATTTT.

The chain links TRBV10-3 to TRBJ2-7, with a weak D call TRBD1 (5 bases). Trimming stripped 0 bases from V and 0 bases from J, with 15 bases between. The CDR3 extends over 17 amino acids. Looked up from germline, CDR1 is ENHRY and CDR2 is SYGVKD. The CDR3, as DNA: TGTGCCATCAGTGAGTCTTGGGGCAGGGCCTACTCCTACGAGCAGTACTTC. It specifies CAISESWGRAYSYEQYF.

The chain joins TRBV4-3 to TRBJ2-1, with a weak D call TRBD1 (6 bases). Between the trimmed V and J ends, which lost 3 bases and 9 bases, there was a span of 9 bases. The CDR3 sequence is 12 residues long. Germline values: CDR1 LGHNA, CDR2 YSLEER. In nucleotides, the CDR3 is TGCGCCAGCAGCCAGGAAGGGGGTGAGCAGTTCTTC. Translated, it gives CASSQEGGEQFF.

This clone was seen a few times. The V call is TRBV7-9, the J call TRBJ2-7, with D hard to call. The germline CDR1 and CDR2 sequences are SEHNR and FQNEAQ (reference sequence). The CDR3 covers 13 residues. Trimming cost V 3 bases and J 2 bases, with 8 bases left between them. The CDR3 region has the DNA TGTGCCAGCAGCTTCGACCCCCCCTACGAGCAGTACTTC. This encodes CASSFDPPYEQYF.

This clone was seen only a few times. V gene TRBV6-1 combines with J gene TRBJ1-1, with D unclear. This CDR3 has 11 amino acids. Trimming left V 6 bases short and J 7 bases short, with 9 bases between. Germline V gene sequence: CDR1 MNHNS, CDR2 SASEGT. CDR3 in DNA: TGTGCCAGCAGGTATTATCATGAAGCTTTCTTT. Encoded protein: CASRYYHEAFF.

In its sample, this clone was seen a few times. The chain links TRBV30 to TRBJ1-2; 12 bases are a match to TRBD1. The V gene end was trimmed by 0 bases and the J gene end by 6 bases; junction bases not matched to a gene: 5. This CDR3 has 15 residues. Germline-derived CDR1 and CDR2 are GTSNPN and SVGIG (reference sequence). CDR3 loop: CAWSVGDRGRDGYTF. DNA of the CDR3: TGTGCCTGGAGTGTTGGGGACAGGGGGCGCGATGGCTACACCTTC.

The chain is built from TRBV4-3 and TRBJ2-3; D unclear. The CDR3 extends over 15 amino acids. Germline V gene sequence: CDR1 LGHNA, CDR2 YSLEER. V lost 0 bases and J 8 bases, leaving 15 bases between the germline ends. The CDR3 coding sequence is TGCGCCAGCAGCCAAGATGGGGTTGCCGTCACTACGCAGTATTTT. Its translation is CASSQDGVAVTTQYF.

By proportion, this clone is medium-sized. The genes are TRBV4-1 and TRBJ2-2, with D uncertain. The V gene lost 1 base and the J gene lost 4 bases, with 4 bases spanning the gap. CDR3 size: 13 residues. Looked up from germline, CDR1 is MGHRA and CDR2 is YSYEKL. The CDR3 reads CASSQGGTGELFF. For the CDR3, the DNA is TGCGCCAGCAGCCAAGGTGGCACCGGGGAGCTGTTTTTT.

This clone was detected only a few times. CDR3 coding DNA: TGTGCCAGCACCAGGGGGACAGGAGTCGAAGCTTTCTTT. Its translation is CASTRGTGVEAFF. V usage is TRBV6-1 and J usage is TRBJ1-1; 8 positions match TRBD1. The CDR3 covers 13 residues. V lost 7 bases to trimming and J lost 8 bases; unmatched junction nucleotides: 9. Germline V gene lookup returns CDR1 MNHNS and CDR2 SASEGT.

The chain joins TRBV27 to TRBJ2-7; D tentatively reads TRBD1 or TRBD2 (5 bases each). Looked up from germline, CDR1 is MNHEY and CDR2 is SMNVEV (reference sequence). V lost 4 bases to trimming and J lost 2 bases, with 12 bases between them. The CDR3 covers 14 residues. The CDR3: CASSSPGPTYEQYF. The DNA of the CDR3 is TGTGCCAGCAGTTCCCCGGGACCTACCTACGAGCAGTACTTC.

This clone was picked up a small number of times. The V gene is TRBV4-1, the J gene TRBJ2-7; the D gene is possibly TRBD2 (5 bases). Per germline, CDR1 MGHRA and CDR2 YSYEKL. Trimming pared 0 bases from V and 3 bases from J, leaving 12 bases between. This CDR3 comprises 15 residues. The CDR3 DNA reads TGCGCCAGCAGCCAAGAACCTAGCTCGGTCTACGAGCAGTACTTC. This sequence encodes CASSQEPSSVYEQYF.

CDR3 protein: CASSLWTADQYF. CDR3 coding DNA: TGTGCCAGCAGCTTGTGGACCGCCGACCAGTACTTC. The chain couples TRBV5-4 to TRBJ2-5; no definite D call. The CDR3 extends over 12 amino acids. From germline, CDR1 is SGHNT and CDR2 YYREEE (reference sequence). V dropped 1 base and J dropped 10 bases, with 11 bases sitting between them.